This paragraph covers one TCR beta chain sequence. Its antigen has not been determined. Per-nucleotide qualities are absent, and no much larger clonotype sits a single base away. At the junction V is shortened by 3 bases and J by 3 bases; bases outside the gene matches: 8. CDR3 length: 16 amino acids, cysteine to phenylalanine. Just CDR3 DNA is preserved here, 48 bases in frame from base 1. CDR1 and CDR2 (SGHDT, YYEEEE) derive from the germline V gene. This record belongs to a study of blood T cell repertoires in COVID-19 (TCRdb year 2020). About the study as a whole: Collaborator samples came from the United States, Italy and Spain and covered acute and convalescent phases of COVID-19. A de-identified subject ID, COVID-19 status, age in years and sex were almost always included in the sample metadata. Subjects who had been exposed to COVID-19, were actively infected with it, or had recovered from it provided the deeply sampled blood TCRbeta repertoires that made up the dataset. The repertoires were released in a freely available public database meant as a resource for research on the immune response to SARS-CoV-2. Where HLA class I and class II types were available, the types were taken from metadata supplied by the sample provider, not from assay-based typing. The samples were drawn from two sources: the first 160 participants of the ongoing ImmuneRACE study, and 1,254 subjects contributed by 6 global collaborators. The prospective study material was composed of cDNA or gDNA derived from T cells, B-cell-depleted T cells, or PBMCs.

TCRbeta CDR3 regions were amplified from genomic DNA using the immunoSEQ Assay, a bias-controlled multiplex PCR. Processing in the source paper ran as follows. Nucleated cell counts per sample were estimated from amplification of reference gene primers within the assay. Sequence reads were collapsed and filtered to measure the absolute abundance of every unique TCRbeta CDR3 rearrangement. For each sample, productive Simpson clonality was calculated by taking the square root of Simpson's diversity index across productive rearrangements. Here the immuneACCESS table is served through TCRdb, limited to in-frame sequences with V and J called. Missing clones are a known gap in these copies; in checked studies unresolved V genes cover under half, and the rest lacks a known reason. Clone size and the V and J calls come from that table; the DNA yielded D and trimming. Counted in this sample were 200,000 to 300,000 clones; around 87% of them appeared once. The ten biggest clones cover 5.2% of the sample.

Points the paper makes about the study in general: How much clinical and demographic metadata was included differed by source and by participant, and the metadata was provided uncurated.

One collaborating source in Seattle enrolled patients while the patients were actively infected and followed the patients over time throughout the course of disease. Each collaborating institution followed its own protocols to collect whole blood in K2EDTA tubes. For TCRbeta analysis, collaborator samples were shipped as frozen whole blood, as isolated PBMCs, or as DNA extracted from either sample type. The TCR originated in a woman aged 55-75 years with COVID-19, enrolled during active disease. Source material: peripheral blood. This chain is built from TRBV5-6 and TRBJ2-1; the central 8 bases match TRBD1. The CDR3 reads CASSSPRTGNYNEQFF. At the DNA level, the sequence is TGTGCCAGCAGCTCCCCCCGGACAGGGAACTACAATGAGCAGTTCTTC.